Each of the 28 T cell receptor beta chains below was sequenced from the same sample in a study of CD4 and CD8 cells across lung adenocarcinoma regions. Using its own MiXCR run on the PCR reads, TCRdb lists one record per CDR3 protein. The sample holds around 15,000 distinct CDR3 sequences, approximately 40% seen once. Sequenced sample: CD4+ T cells from the center of a lung tumor. These receptors originate from a male donor with lung adenocarcinoma. The CD4 and CD8 labels of this study may be unreliable.

Turning to this clonotype: At one of its ends the junction is not consistent with the germline gene, which may arise from a read error. CDR3 DNA: TGCGCCAGCAGTGAGGGCAGGGGGCGGCCTGGGGCCAACGACCAGTCCTTC. Protein product: CASSEGRGRPGANDQSF. V and J are TRBV10-2 and TRBJ2-6, with TRBD1 matching 8 bases. Germline CDR1 and CDR2: WSHSY and SAAADI. The CDR3 length is 17 residues.

This clonotype is a singleton in its sample. The chain couples TRBV7-2 to TRBJ2-5; TRBD2 agrees at 8 bases. Germline V lookup: CDR1 SGHTA, CDR2 FQGNSA. The J segment lost 0 bases and the V segment lost 9 bases, leaving 12 bases of the junction unmatched. The CDR3 extends over 16 amino acids. The CDR3 here is CASSGVGGRHQETQYF. DNA for the CDR3: TGTGCCAGTAGCGGGGTCGGGGGCCGGCACCAAGAGACCCAGTACTTC. Full variable domain (missing parts from reference TRBV7-2 and TRBJ2-5): GAGVSQSPSNKVTEKGKDVELRCDPISGHTALYWYRQSLGQGLEFLIYFQGNSAPDKSGLPSDRFSAERTGGSVSTLTIQRTQQEDSAVYLCASSGVGGRHQETQYFGPGTRLLVL.

CDR3 in amino acids: CASSEGGQEYYEQYF. The CDR3 DNA reads as TGTGCCAGCAGTGAAGGCGGGCAGGAATACTACGAGCAGTACTTC. This chain uses TRBV6-1 with TRBJ2-5, with D tentatively TRBD2 (5 bases). The J call may be in error: the DNA end matches TRBJ2-7 better. CDR3 length: 15 residues. Per germline, CDR1 MNHNS and CDR2 SASEGT.

This clonotype came up a few times. The rearrangement uses TRBV5-1 and TRBJ2-3, with a possible D match to TRBD2 (5 bases). Germline assignment: CDR1 SGHRS and CDR2 YFSETQ. With 0 bases removed from V and 3 bases from J, the gap between germline ends came to 23 bases. The CDR3 loop spans 19 amino acids. CDR3 sequence reads: CASSLGSGTISFHTDTQYF. CDR3 nucleotide sequence: TGCGCCAGCAGCTTGGGGAGCGGCACCATCTCTTTTCATACAGATACGCAGTATTTT. Full variable domain (remainder filled in from reference TRBV5-1 and TRBJ2-3): KAGVTQTPRYLIKTRGQQVTLSCSPISGHRSVSWYQQTPGQGLQFLFEYFSETQRNKGNFPGRFSGRQFSNSRSEMNVSTLELGDSALYLCASSLGSGTISFHTDTQYFGPGTRLTVL.

This chain's CDR3 is CASSLRGLALNEQYF. CDR3 nucleotide sequence: TGCGCCAGCAGCCTCAGGGGACTAGCTCTCAATGAGCAGTACTTC. This chain links TRBV4-1 with TRBJ2-1; TRBD2 agrees at 9 bases. The DNA end is more similar to TRBJ2-7, so the J call may be wrong. The germline V gene has CDR1 MGHRA and CDR2 YSYEKL. The CDR3 runs 15 residues.

The chain employs TRBV27 and TRBJ2-3, with D perhaps TRBD1 or TRBD2 (5 bases each). Germline V gives CDR1 MNHEY, CDR2 SMNVEV (reference sequence). Trimming cost V 9 bases and J 2 bases, with 18 bases left between them. The CDR3 loop spans 15 amino acids. CDR3 in DNA: TGTGCCAGGGGGACGGGGTTTCAAGACACAGATACGCAGTATTTT. Residues: CARGTGFQDTDTQYF.

The V and J genes are TRBV6-1 and TRBJ2-4; D may be TRBD2 (6 bases). The DNA end lines up better with TRBJ2-3; the J call may be wrong. Germline V gives CDR1 MNHNS, CDR2 SASEGT. This CDR3 is 15 amino acids long. The CDR3, as DNA: TGTGCCAGCAGGGCGGGCGGGGCAGCCACAAACACGCAGTATTTT. As protein: CASRAGGAATNTQYF.

This sequence joins TRBV6-5 and TRBJ2-3; the D call may be TRBD1 or TRBD2 (7 bases each). The V end lost 2 bases, the J end lost 12 bases, and 24 bases lay between the germline ends. Germline CDR1 MNHEY, CDR2 SVGAGI. CDR3 length: 16 amino acids. The CDR3: CASSYQGGPGTETQYF. The CDR3 DNA reads TGTGCCAGCAGTTACCAGGGGGGGCCTGGCACAGAGACCCAGTATTTT.

The CDR3 sequence: CALGLQSVITGTLFF. CDR3 in DNA: TGTGCCCTGGGACTCCAGTCTGTGATTACAGGGACGCTGTTTTTT. The genes are TRBV10-3 and TRBJ2-2; the D call may be TRBD1 or TRBD2 (6 bases each). Germline V gene sequence: CDR1 ENHRY, CDR2 SYGVKD. There are 15 residues in the CDR3. V was clipped by 11 bases and J by 13 bases, with 29 bases between them.

The chain joins TRBV5-6 to TRBJ2-1, with D uncertain. The V end lost 0 bases, the J end lost 0 bases, and 10 bases lay between the germline ends. Germline assignment: CDR1 SGHDT and CDR2 YYEEEE. The CDR3 is 16 residues long. The DNA for the CDR3 is TGTGCCAGCAGCTTGGAGGTGGTGAGCTCCTACAATGAGCAGTTCTTC. It codes for CASSLEVVSSYNEQFF.

This clonotype was detected a few times. The chain carries TRBV6-1 and TRBJ2-2; D is perhaps TRBD1 or TRBD2 (6 bases each). CDR1 and CDR2 (germline): MNHNS, SASEGT. V gave up 7 bases and J gave up 1 base, with 13 bases separating them. CDR3 length: 15 amino acids. The CDR3 DNA reads as TGTGCCAGCACCCGGGGGCGCGTGAACACCGGGGAGCTGTTTTTT. This encodes CASTRGRVNTGELFF.

By frequency in the sample, this clonotype is large. V gene TRBV6-6 combines with J gene TRBJ2-1; 8 bases align to TRBD1. The closer fit of TRBJ2-7 to the DNA end suggests the J call may be wrong. The CDR3 consists of 15 residues. From germline, CDR1 is MNHNY and CDR2 SVGAGI (reference sequence). DNA of the CDR3: TGTGCCAGCAGTTATTCCGATGGACAGGGTAGTGAGCAGTACTTC. It codes for CASSYSDGQGSEQYF.

This clonotype was observed many times. This rearrangement joins TRBV6-1 to TRBJ1-2; no firm D call. Looked up from germline, CDR1 is MNHNS and CDR2 is SASEGT. V lost 7 bases, J lost 1 base, and 10 bases lay in between. The CDR3 consists of 13 residues. CDR3 nucleotides: TGTGCCAGCAAGGAGACAAGTAACTATGGCTACACCTTC. Translated, it gives CASKETSNYGYTF.

This clonotype was detected ten times or more. The chain uses TRBV6-1 and TRBJ1-1, with D hard to call. Trimming shortened V by 5 bases and J by 2 bases, and 6 bases separated the two germline ends. Germline V gene data show CDR1 as MNHNS and CDR2 as SASEGT. CDR3 size: 12 residues. The CDR3: CASSPSNTEAFF. CDR3 bases: TGTGCCAGCAGTCCCAGTAACACTGAAGCTTTCTTT.

Relative to its sample, this clonotype is medium-sized. This rearrangement joins TRBV6-1 to TRBJ1-2; 7 positions match TRBD1. The germline V gene encodes CDR1 MNHNS and CDR2 SASEGT. This CDR3 comprises 15 residues. V lost 0 bases and J lost 2; bases outside the gene matches: 3. In nucleotides, the CDR3 is TGTGCCAGCAGTGAAGCCGGCAGGGGGAACTATGGCTACACCTTC. Protein: CASSEAGRGNYGYTF.

Sample share makes this clonotype medium-sized. The chain links TRBV6-5 to TRBJ2-1; D is possibly TRBD2 (6 bases). The CDR3 sequence is 15 residues long. Germline V gene lookup returns CDR1 MNHEY and CDR2 SVGAGI. V was shortened by 8 bases and J by 5 bases, with 19 bases between the two germline ends. The CDR3 bases are TGTGCCAGCCGCCGGCGACTAGGTAGACACAATGAGCAGTTCTTC. Protein sequence: CASRRRLGRHNEQFF.

In its sample, this clonotype is medium-sized. This chain connects TRBV7-6 to TRBJ2-5, with 7 bases that match TRBD2. CDR3 length: 16 residues. Per germline, CDR1 SGHVS and CDR2 FNYEAQ. Trimming took 5 bases from V and 2 from J; bases not matched to a gene: 11. The CDR3: CASSPLLASGQETQYF. The CDR3, as DNA: TGTGCCAGCAGCCCATTGTTGGCTAGCGGACAAGAGACCCAGTACTTC.

Worth noting for this clonotype: The junction does not match germline at one end; this may be a read error. The rearrangement uses TRBV5-1 and TRBJ2-3; 12 bases align to TRBD2. In germline, CDR1 is SGHRS, CDR2 YFSETQ. This CDR3 is 19 amino acids long. CDR3 sequence: CASSLGLAGARAYTETQYF. The CDR3, as DNA: TGCGCCAGCAGCTTGGGACTAGCGGGGGCCAGAGCATACACAGAGACGCAGTATTTT.

In regard to this clonotype: Sequence at one end of the junction differs from germline and may be a read error. This rearrangement joins TRBV6-1 to TRBJ2-4; a possible D gene is TRBD2 (7 bases). This CDR3 contains 17 residues. Looked up from germline, CDR1 is MNHNS and CDR2 is SASEGT. The CDR3 DNA follows: TGTGCCAGCAGTAGAGACCCGGGGGGCGGATCCAAAAATATGCAGTACTTT. This translates into CASSRDPGGGSKNMQYF.

The chain employs TRBV10-3 and TRBJ2-1; 8 bases align to TRBD1. Germline CDR1 is ENHRY and CDR2 is SYGVKD. This CDR3 region has 13 residues. V was pared by 10 bases and J by 4 bases, with 6 bases of the junction left unmatched. CDR3 protein: CATKTGAYNEQFF. Here the CDR3 DNA reads TGTGCCACAAAGACAGGGGCTTACAATGAGCAGTTCTTC.

The rearrangement links TRBV6-1 to TRBJ2-7; D might be TRBD1 or TRBD2, each matching 6 bases. V lost 3 bases to trimming and J lost 6 bases, with 18 bases between them. The germline V gene has CDR1 MNHNS and CDR2 SASEGT. This CDR3 is built from 15 residues. The CDR3 region is CASSEGGHLSGEQYF. The CDR3 coding sequence is TGTGCCAGCAGTGAGGGGGGACACTTGTCGGGCGAGCAGTACTTC.

This chain joins TRBV6-4 and TRBJ2-2; possibly TRBD1 or TRBD2 for D (6 bases each). Near its end, the DNA agrees better with TRBJ2-3, so the J call may be wrong. The CDR3 length is 15 residues. Germline assignment: CDR1 MRHNA and CDR2 SNTAGT. CDR3 in amino acids: CARGLQSGSPGEQYF. The CDR3 DNA reads TGTGCCCGGGGACTCCAGTCCGGGAGCCCAGGGGAGCAGTATTTT.

By proportion, this clonotype is medium-sized. The chain uses TRBV6-1 and TRBJ2-7; TRBD1 is a possible D gene (6 bases). Looked up from germline, CDR1 is MNHNS and CDR2 is SASEGT. V gave up 3 bases and J gave up 2 bases, with 14 bases separating them. The CDR3 runs 15 residues. CDR3 coding DNA: TGTGCCAGCAGTGAGATGACAGGTGGAGCCTACGAGCAGTACTTC. Encoded protein: CASSEMTGGAYEQYF.

V and J are TRBV6-5 and TRBJ2-4; 10 nucleotides line up with TRBD2. CDR3 length: 16 amino acids. J lost 13 bases, V lost 4 bases, and 16 bases had no gene match. The V gene's germline CDR1 is MNHEY and CDR2 SVGAGI. The CDR3 spells CASSSLGSGRRNEQYF. CDR3 DNA: TGTGCCAGCAGTTCCCTAGGTAGCGGGAGGCGCAATGAGCAGTACTTC.

This rearrangement joins TRBV6-2 or TRBV6-3 to TRBJ2-5; D ambiguous. Trimming took off 6 bases at V and 3 bases at J, with 2 bases between the two ends. The germline CDR1 and CDR2 sequences are MNHEY and SVGEGT. This CDR3 contains 10 residues. The CDR3 DNA reads as TGTGCCAGCAGAAAAGAGACCCAGTACTTC. Protein product: CASRKETQYF.

This rearrangement joins TRBV6-5 to TRBJ2-2; no reliable D call. Germline V lookup: CDR1 MNHEY, CDR2 SVGAGI. The CDR3 length is 15 residues. The V gene lost 6 bases and the J gene lost 12 bases, with 23 bases spanning the gap. In DNA form, the CDR3 reads TGTGCCAGCAGACTCCAGTCTGTAATTCCAGGTAAGCTGTTTTTT. It is translated as CASRLQSVIPGKLFF.

This clonotype was seen many times. The rearrangement links TRBV6-5 to TRBJ2-4, with D tentatively TRBD2 (5 bases). The germline V gene encodes CDR1 MNHEY and CDR2 SVGAGI. The CDR3 consists of 17 residues. V lost 0 bases and J lost 3, with 15 bases in between. Here the CDR3 DNA reads TGTGCCAGCAGTTACTCGAGTCCGGGGAGAGACAAAAACATTCAGTACTTC. This codes for CASSYSSPGRDKNIQYF.

This clonotype was seen ten or more times. J is TRBJ2-5 and V is TRBV27, with D perhaps matching TRBD1 or TRBD2 (5 bases each). This CDR3 is built from 16 residues. Trimming shortened V by 4 bases and J by 0 bases, and 15 bases separated the two germline ends. CDR1 and CDR2 (germline): MNHEY, SMNVEV (reference sequence). CDR3 bases: TGTGCCAGCAGTTCGTCTCCGGGACGGAACCAAGAGACCCAGTACTTC. This translates into CASSSSPGRNQETQYF.